This entry is about one TCR beta chain. Antigen unknown. This entry belongs to a study of blood T cells in healthy people across ages. General study results and limits: Significant beta diversity loss was already apparent by age roughly 40, declining roughly linearly. Unknown CMV status may confound age-related changes in expanded clones. Strong correlation linked observed beta diversity and percent naive T cells.

V trimming: 2 bases; J trimming: 7 bases; junction bases outside the gene matches: 6. Looked up from germline, CDR1 is ENHRY and CDR2 is SYGVKD. CDR3 size: 15 residues. It was with a sample-barcoded 5' primer and a J-beta primer mix that a second PCR of roughly 7 to 12 cycles was run. At least 3 million CDR3-containing paired-end reads were obtained per sample. TCRdb reprocessed the 5' RACE reads via MiXCR and lists one record per CDR3 protein. This table holds approximately 600,000 distinct CDR3 sequences, roughly three fifths found once. The sequence was obtained from a man aged 60 to 75 in good health. The specimen was blood. This chain connects TRBV10-3 to TRBJ2-1; 9 nucleotides agree with TRBD1. The CDR3 is CAISEPGTGINEQFF. The CDR3 DNA reads TGTGCCATCAGTGAGCCCGGGACAGGGATTAATGAGCAGTTCTTC.